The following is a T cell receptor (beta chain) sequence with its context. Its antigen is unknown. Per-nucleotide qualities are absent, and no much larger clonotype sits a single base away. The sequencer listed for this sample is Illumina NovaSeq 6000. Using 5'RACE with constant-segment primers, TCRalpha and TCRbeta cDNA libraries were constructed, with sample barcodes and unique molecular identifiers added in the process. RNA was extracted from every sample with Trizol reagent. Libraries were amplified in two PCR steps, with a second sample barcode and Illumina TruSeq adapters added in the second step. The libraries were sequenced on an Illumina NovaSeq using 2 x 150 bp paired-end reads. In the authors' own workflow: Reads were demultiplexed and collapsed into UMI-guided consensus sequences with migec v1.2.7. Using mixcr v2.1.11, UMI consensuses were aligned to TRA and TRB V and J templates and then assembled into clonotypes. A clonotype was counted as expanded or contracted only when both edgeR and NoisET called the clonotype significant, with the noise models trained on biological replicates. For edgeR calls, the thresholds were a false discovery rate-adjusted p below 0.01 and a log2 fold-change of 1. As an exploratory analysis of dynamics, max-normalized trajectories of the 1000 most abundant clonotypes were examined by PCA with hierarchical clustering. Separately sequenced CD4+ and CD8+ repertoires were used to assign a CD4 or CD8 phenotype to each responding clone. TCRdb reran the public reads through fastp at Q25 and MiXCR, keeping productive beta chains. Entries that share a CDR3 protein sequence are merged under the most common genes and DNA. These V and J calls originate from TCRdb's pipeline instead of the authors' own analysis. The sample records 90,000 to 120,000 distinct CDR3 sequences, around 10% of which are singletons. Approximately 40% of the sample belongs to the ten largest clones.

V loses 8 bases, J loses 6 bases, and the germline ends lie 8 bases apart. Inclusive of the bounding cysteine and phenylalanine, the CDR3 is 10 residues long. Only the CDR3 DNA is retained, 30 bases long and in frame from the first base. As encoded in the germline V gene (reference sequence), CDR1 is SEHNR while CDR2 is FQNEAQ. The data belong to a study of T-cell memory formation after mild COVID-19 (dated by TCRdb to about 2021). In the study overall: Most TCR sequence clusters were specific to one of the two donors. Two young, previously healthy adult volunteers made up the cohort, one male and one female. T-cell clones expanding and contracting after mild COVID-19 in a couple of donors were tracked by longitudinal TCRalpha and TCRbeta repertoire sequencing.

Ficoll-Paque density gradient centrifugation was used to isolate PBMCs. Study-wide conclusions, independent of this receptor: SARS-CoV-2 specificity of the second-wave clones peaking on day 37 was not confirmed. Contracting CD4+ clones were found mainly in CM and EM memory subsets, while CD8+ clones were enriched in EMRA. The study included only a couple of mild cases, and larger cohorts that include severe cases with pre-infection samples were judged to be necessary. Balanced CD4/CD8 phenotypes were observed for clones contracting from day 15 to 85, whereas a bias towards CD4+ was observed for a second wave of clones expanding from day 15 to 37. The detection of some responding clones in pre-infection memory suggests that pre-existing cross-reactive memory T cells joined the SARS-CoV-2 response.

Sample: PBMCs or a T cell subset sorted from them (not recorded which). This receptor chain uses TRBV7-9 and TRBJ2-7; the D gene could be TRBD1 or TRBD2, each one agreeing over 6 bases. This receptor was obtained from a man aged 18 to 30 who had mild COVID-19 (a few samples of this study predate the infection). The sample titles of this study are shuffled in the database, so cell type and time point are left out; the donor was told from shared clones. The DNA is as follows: TGTGCCAGCGGAGGGGGCGAGCAGTACTTC. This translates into CASGGGEQYF.